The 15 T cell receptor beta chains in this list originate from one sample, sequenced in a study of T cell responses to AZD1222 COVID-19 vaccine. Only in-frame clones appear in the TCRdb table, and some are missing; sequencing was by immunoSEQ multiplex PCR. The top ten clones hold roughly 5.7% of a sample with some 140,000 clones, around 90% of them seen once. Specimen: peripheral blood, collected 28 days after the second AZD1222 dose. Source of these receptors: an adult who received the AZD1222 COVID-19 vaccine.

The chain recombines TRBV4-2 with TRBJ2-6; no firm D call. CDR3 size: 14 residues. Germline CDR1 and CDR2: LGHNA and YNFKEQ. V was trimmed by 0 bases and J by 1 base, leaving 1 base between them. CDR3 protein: CASSQDSGANVLTF. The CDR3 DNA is TGTGCCAGCAGCCAAGATTCTGGGGCCAACGTCCTGACTTTC.

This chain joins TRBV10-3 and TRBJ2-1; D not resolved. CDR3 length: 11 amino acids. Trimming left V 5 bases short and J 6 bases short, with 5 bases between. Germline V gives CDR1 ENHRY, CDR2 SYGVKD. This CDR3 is CAISHGNEQFF. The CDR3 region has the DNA TGTGCCATCAGTCATGGCAATGAGCAGTTCTTC.

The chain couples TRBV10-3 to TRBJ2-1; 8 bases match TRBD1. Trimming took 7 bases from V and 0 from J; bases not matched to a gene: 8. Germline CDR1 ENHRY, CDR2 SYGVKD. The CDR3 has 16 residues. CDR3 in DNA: TGTGCCATCACGGGGACAGGACGGAGCTCCTACAATGAGCAGTTCTTC. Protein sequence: CAITGTGRSSYNEQFF.

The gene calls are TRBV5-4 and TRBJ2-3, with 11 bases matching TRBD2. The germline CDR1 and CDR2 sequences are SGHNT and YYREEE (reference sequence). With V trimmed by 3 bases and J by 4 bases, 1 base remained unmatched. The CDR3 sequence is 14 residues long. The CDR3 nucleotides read TGTGCCAGCAGCTCTAGCGGGGGGTCAGATACGCAGTATTTT. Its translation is CASSSSGGSDTQYF.

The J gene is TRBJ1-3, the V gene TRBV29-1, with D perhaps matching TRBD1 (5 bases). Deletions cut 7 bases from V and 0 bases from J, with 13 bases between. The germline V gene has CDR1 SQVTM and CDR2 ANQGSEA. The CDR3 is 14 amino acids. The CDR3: CSAGDLDSGNTIYF. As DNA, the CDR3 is TGCAGCGCTGGGGACTTAGACTCTGGAAACACCATATATTTT.

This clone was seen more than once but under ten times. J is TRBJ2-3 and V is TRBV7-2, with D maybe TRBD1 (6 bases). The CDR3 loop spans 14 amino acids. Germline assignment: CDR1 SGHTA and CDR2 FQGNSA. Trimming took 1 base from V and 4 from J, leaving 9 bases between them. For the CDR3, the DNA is TGTGCCAGCAGCTTAGATACAGGGCCAGATACGCAGTATTTT. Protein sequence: CASSLDTGPDTQYF.

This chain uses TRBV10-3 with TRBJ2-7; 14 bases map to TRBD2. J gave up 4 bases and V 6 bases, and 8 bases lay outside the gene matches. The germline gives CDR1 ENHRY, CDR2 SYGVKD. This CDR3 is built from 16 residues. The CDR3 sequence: CAISPSGLAGEYEQYF. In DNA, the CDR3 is TGTGCCATCAGCCCTTCGGGACTAGCGGGGGAGTACGAGCAGTACTTC.

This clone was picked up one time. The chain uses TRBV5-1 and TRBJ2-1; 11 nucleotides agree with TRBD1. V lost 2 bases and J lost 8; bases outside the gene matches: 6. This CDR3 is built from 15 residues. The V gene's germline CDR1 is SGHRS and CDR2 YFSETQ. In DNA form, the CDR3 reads TGCGCCAGCAGCTTAGGACAGGGGGCTGTCGATGAGCAGTTCTTC. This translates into CASSLGQGAVDEQFF.

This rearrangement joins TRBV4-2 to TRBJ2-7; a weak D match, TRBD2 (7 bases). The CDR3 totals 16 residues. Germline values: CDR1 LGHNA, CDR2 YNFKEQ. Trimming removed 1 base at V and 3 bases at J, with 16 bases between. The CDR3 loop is CASSQGVMGGLYEQYF. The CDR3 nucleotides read TGTGCCAGCAGCCAAGGGGTGATGGGGGGGCTCTACGAGCAGTACTTC.

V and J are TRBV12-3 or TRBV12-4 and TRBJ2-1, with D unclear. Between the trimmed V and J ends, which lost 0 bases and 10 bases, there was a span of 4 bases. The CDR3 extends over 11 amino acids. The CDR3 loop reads CASSLAREQFF. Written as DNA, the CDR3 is TGTGCCAGCAGTTTAGCTAGGGAGCAGTTCTTC.

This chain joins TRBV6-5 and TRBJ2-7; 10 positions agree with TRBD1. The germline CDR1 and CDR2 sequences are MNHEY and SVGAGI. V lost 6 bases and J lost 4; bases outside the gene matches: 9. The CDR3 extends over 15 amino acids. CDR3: CASSPLPGQGYEQYF. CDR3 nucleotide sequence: TGTGCCAGCAGCCCCCTCCCGGGACAGGGGTACGAGCAGTACTTC.

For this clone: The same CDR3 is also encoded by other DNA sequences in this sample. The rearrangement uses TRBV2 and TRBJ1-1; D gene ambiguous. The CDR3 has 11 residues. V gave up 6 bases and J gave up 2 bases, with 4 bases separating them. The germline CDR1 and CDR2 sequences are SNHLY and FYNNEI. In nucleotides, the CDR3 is TGTGCCAGCAGCCCAAACACTGAAGCTTTCTTT. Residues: CASSPNTEAFF.

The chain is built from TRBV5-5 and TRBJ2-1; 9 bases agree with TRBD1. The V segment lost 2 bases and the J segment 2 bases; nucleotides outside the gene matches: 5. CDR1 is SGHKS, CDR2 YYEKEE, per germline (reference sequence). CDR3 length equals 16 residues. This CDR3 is CASSFPTGGAYNEQFF. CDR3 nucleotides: TGTGCCAGCAGCTTTCCAACAGGGGGCGCCTACAATGAGCAGTTCTTC.

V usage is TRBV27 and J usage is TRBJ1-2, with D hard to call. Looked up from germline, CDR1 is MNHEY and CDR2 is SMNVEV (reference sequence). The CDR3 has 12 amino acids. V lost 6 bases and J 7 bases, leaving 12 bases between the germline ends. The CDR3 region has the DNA TGTGCCAGCAGAGGGTATTTGGGTGGCTACACCTTC. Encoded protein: CASRGYLGGYTF.

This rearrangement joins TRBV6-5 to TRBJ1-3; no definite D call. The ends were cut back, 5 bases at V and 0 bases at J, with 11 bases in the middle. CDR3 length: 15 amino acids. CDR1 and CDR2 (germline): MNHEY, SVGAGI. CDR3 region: CASSPMTHSGNTIYF. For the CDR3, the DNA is TGTGCCAGCAGTCCTATGACTCACTCTGGAAACACCATATATTTT.